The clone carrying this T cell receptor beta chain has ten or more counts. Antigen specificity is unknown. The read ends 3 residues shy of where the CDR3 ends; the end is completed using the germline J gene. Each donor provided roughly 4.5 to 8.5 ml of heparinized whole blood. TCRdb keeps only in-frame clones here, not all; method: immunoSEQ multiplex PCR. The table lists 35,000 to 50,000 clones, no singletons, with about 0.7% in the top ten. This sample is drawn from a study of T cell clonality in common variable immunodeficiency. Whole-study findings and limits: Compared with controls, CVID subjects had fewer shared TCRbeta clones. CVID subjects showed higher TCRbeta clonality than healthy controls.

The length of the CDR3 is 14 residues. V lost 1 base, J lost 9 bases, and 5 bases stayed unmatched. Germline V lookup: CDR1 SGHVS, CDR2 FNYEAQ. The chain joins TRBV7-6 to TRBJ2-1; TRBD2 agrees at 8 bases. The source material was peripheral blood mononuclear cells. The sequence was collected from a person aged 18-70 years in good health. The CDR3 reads CASSLGGRRGEQFF. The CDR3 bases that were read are TGTGCCAGCAGCTTAGGCGGGAGGAGAGGTGAG.